A selection of T cell receptor beta chains follows, all from one sample in a study of Graves' ophthalmopathy and Graves' hyperthyroidism. Each CDR3 protein is one row after TCRdb ran MiXCR on the multiplex PCR reads. The table lists about 240,000 distinct CDR3 sequences, 40% to 50% of them singletons. The sequencing sample was made of peripheral blood. These receptors were collected from an adult man with Graves' ophthalmopathy. CDR3s include the opening cysteine and the closing phenylalanine or tryptophan. The D gene is left open where the match is weak. Expanded clones are given a class, and other clones once, few, many or no size at all.

abundance: few; d_gene: TRBD1; v_gene: TRBV11-2; j_gene: TRBJ1-1; CDR3aa: CASSSRDRVLNTEAFF; CDR3nt: TGTGCCAGCAGCTCCCGGGACAGGGTTCTGAACACTGAAGCTTTCTTT
abundance: .; d_gene: .; v_gene: TRBV2; j_gene: TRBJ1-3; CDR3aa: CASSEYISGNTIYF; CDR3nt: TGTGCCAGCAGTGAATATATCTCTGGAAACACCATATATTTT
abundance: .; d_gene: .; v_gene: TRBV9; j_gene: TRBJ1-2; CDR3aa: CASRSIGNPITNYGYTF; CDR3nt: TGTGCCAGCAGATCCATAGGGAACCCCATTACTAACTATGGCTACACCTTC
abundance: few; d_gene: TRBD1; v_gene: TRBV10-3; j_gene: TRBJ2-7; CDR3aa: CATTGGASSYEQYF; CDR3nt: TGTGCCACTACAGGGGGCGCCTCCTCCTACGAGCAGTACTTC
abundance: .; d_gene: TRBD1; v_gene: TRBV25-1; j_gene: TRBJ2-5; CDR3aa: CASSWTGGLETQYF; CDR3nt: TGTGCCAGCAGTTGGACAGGGGGCCTGGAGACCCAGTACTTC
abundance: .; d_gene: .; v_gene: TRBV29-1; j_gene: TRBJ1-3; CDR3aa: CSASHRDASSGNTIYF; CDR3nt: TGCAGCGCCTCCCACCGGGACGCTAGCTCTGGAAACACCATATATTTT
abundance: .; d_gene: .; v_gene: TRBV20-1; j_gene: TRBJ1-5; CDR3aa: CSASPGHNQPQHF; CDR3nt: TGCAGTGCTAGTCCGGGCCACAATCAGCCCCAGCATTTT
abundance: .; d_gene: TRBD2; v_gene: TRBV29-1; j_gene: TRBJ2-2; CDR3aa: CSVISGDTGELFF; CDR3nt: TGCAGCGTTATAAGCGGGGACACCGGGGAGCTGTTTTTT
abundance: many; d_gene: .; v_gene: TRBV7-2; j_gene: TRBJ2-5; CDR3aa: CASSLEWRETQYF; CDR3nt: TGTGCCAGCAGCTTAGAGTGGAGAGAGACCCAGTACTTC
abundance: .; d_gene: .; v_gene: TRBV4-3; j_gene: TRBJ1-2; CDR3aa: CASSQEGAGGYTF; CDR3nt: TGCGCCAGCAGCCAAGAAGGGGCAGGTGGCTACACCTTC
abundance: many; d_gene: .; v_gene: TRBV2; j_gene: TRBJ1-5; CDR3aa: CASSEPDMYQPQHF; CDR3nt: TGTGCCAGCAGTGAACCCGACATGTATCAGCCCCAGCATTTT
abundance: .; d_gene: .; v_gene: TRBV20-1; j_gene: TRBJ1-6; CDR3aa: CSARSGGSGSPLHF; CDR3nt: TGCAGTGCTAGAAGCGGGGGGAGTGGTTCACCCCTCCACTTT
abundance: few; d_gene: .; v_gene: TRBV7-9; j_gene: TRBJ1-1; CDR3aa: CASSLPGLGTEAFF; CDR3nt: TGTGCCAGCAGCTTGCCGGGGCTGGGCACTGAAGCTTTCTTT
abundance: once; d_gene: .; v_gene: TRBV4-2; j_gene: TRBJ2-1; CDR3aa: CASSQTSRDEQFF; CDR3nt: TGTGCCAGCAGCCAAACTAGCAGGGATGAGCAGTTCTTC
abundance: .; d_gene: .; v_gene: TRBV2; j_gene: TRBJ1-5; CDR3aa: CASVVPGGNQPQHF; CDR3nt: TGTGCCAGCGTTGTGCCGGGGGGCAATCAGCCCCAGCATTTT
abundance: .; d_gene: .; v_gene: TRBV19; j_gene: TRBJ1-2; CDR3aa: CASSIAQTENYGYTF; CDR3nt: TGTGCCAGTAGTATCGCCCAGACAGAAAACTATGGCTACACCTTC
abundance: .; d_gene: .; v_gene: TRBV10-1; j_gene: TRBJ2-7; CDR3aa: CASSVGGGAYEQYF; CDR3nt: TGCGCCAGCAGTGTCGGAGGGGGGGCCTACGAGCAGTACTTC
abundance: .; d_gene: .; v_gene: TRBV6-5; j_gene: TRBJ1-1; CDR3aa: CASKGTTILAFF; CDR3nt: TGTGCCAGCAAAGGGACCACCATCCTCGCTTTCTTT
abundance: .; d_gene: .; v_gene: TRBV4-2; j_gene: TRBJ1-5; CDR3aa: CASSQEARGNQPQHF; CDR3nt: TGTGCCAGCAGCCAAGAAGCCAGGGGAAATCAGCCCCAGCATTTT
abundance: .; d_gene: .; v_gene: TRBV28; j_gene: TRBJ1-5; CDR3aa: CASRSRSVQPQHF; CDR3nt: TGTGCCAGCAGAAGCAGGTCGGTTCAGCCCCAGCATTTT
abundance: .; d_gene: .; v_gene: TRBV7-9; j_gene: TRBJ1-4; CDR3aa: CASSLGHGGEEKLFF; CDR3nt: TGTGCCAGCAGCTTGGGGCACGGTGGGGAAGAAAAACTGTTTTTT
abundance: .; d_gene: .; v_gene: TRBV11-3; j_gene: TRBJ1-1; CDR3aa: CASSLRGGRDGMNTEAFF; CDR3nt: TGTGCCAGCAGCTTAAGGGGGGGGCGCGATGGTATGAACACTGAAGCTTTCTTT
abundance: many; d_gene: .; v_gene: TRBV10-3; j_gene: TRBJ2-5; CDR3aa: CAISDGRRSQETQYF; CDR3nt: TGTGCCATCAGTGACGGACGGAGGAGCCAAGAGACCCAGTACTTC
abundance: .; d_gene: TRBD1; v_gene: TRBV7-9; j_gene: TRBJ2-7; CDR3aa: CASSPYVTGDHEQYF; CDR3nt: TGTGCCAGCTCACCGTACGTGACAGGGGACCACGAGCAGTACTTC
abundance: once; d_gene: .; v_gene: TRBV20-1; j_gene: TRBJ1-2; CDR3aa: CSAREAANHGYTF; CDR3nt: TGCAGTGCTAGAGAAGCGGCAAACCATGGCTACACCTTC
abundance: .; d_gene: TRBD2; v_gene: TRBV2; j_gene: TRBJ2-7; CDR3aa: CASSDASGVSSYEQYF; CDR3nt: TGTGCCAGCAGTGATGCCAGCGGGGTGAGCTCCTACGAGCAGTACTTC
abundance: once; d_gene: .; v_gene: TRBV20-1; j_gene: TRBJ2-5; CDR3aa: CSARDGGRGETQYF; CDR3nt: TGCAGTGCTAGAGATGGGGGGAGGGGGGAGACCCAGTACTTC
abundance: .; d_gene: TRBD1; v_gene: TRBV10-3; j_gene: TRBJ1-2; CDR3aa: CAITAGTGANYGYTF; CDR3nt: TGTGCCATCACCGCCGGGACAGGGGCTAACTATGGCTACACCTTC